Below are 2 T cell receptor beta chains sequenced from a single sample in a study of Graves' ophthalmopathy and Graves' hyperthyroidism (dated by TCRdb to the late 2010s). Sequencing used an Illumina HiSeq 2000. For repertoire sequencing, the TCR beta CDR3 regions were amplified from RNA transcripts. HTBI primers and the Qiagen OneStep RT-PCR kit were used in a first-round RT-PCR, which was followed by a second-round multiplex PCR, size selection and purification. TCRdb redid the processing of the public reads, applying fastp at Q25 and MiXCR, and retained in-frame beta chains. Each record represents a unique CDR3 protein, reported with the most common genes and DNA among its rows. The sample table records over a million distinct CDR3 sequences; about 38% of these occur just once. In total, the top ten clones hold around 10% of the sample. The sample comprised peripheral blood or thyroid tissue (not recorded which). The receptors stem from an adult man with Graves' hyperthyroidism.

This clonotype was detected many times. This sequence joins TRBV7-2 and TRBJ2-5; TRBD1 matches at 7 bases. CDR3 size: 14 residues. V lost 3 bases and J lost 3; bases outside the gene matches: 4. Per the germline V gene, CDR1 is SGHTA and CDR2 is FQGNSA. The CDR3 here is CASSLGQIKETQYF. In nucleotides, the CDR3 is TGTGCCAGCAGCTTGGGACAGATCAAAGAGACCCAGTACTTC.

CDR3 DNA sequence: TGCGCCAGCAGTGGTGAATCTGGGGCCAACGTCCTGACTTTC. This sequence encodes CASSGESGANVLTF. This chain links TRBV10-2 with TRBJ2-6; D gene uncertain. V was clipped by 4 bases and J by 1 base, with 5 bases between them. Germline values: CDR1 WSHSY, CDR2 SAAADI. The CDR3 has 14 residues.